A single TCR beta chain is shown here with its context. The method was immunoSEQ multiplex PCR; TCRdb's version includes in-frame clones alone and lacks a portion of them. The table lists approximately 100,000 clones, approximately 89% of them singletons, with around 10% in the top ten. The sample comes from a study of blood T cell repertoires in COVID-19. Trimming took off 3 bases at V and 10 bases at J, with 16 bases between the two ends. CDR3 length: 15 amino acids. Germline V gene lookup returns CDR1 MDHEN and CDR2 SYDVKM. The sequencing input was peripheral blood. The V gene is TRBV28, the J gene TRBJ1-6; TRBD1 is a possible D gene (5 bases). The clonotype was recovered from a woman between 25 and 40 years old with acute or convalescent COVID-19. CDR3 sequence reads: CASSLGTGTRSPLHF. CDR3 nucleotides: TGTGCCAGCAGTTTGGGGACCGGGACTAGGTCACCCCTCCACTTT. The entire variable domain, with the rest obtained from reference TRBV28 and TRBJ1-6, is as follows: DVKVTQSSRYLVKRTGEKVFLECVQDMDHENMFWYRQDPGLGLRLIYFSYDVKMKEKGDIPEGYSVSREKKERFSLILESASTNQTSMYLCASSLGTGTRSPLHFGNGTRLTVT.